The subject of this entry is one T cell receptor (beta chain). Its antigen is not known. Germline lookup yields CDR1 MGHRA and CDR2 YSYEKL. The CDR3 length is 17 residues. This sample stems from a study of monozygotic twins with inflammatory bowel disease. For each CDR3 protein, TCRdb gives one entry from its re-call of the 5' RACE reads, without DNA. This sample's table reports 440,000 or so distinct CDR3 sequences. Study findings and constraints: Researchers reported no repertoire similarity difference between concordant and discordant twins, possibly from limited power. No separation of different T cell subtypes was possible.

The sequenced sample was blood. This clonotype originated in a human donor with ulcerative colitis or Crohn's disease, or a healthy co-twin of an affected twin (not recorded which). This chain uses TRBV4-1 with TRBJ2-3; the D call from TCRdb, TRBD1, cannot be confirmed without DNA. CDR3 in amino acids: CASSQDSEGVRADTQYF.